Following are 25 T cell receptor beta chains from one sample sequenced in a study of shared clonotypes between healthy human individuals. This table comes from immunoSEQ multiplex PCR, and its TCRdb copy is limited to in-frame clones, with some not included. The profile shows 2 million to 2.5 million clones, around 92% of them singletons. The sample taken for sequencing was naive CD4+ T cells from PBMCs. Subset here: CD45RA+ positively selected. The receptor source for this set is a man younger than 35 in good health. Some clones in this sample may be carry-over from other donors' samples.

A single count supports this clone. This CDR3 is also generated by other DNA sequences in the sample. V gene TRBV9 combines with J gene TRBJ1-5; possibly TRBD1 for D (5 bases). V was cut by 0 bases and J by 6 bases, with 7 bases left in between. Germline loops: CDR1 SGDLS, CDR2 YYNGEE. This CDR3 spans 13 amino acids. The CDR3 region is CASSVGGGQPQHF. CDR3 in DNA: TGTGCCAGCAGCGTAGGGGGGGGTCAGCCCCAGCATTTT.

About this clone: The identical CDR3 is also encoded by other nucleotide sequences in the sample. The CDR3 region has the DNA TGTGCCAGCAGTTTATCGGGGAATGAGCAGTTCTTC. Translating gives CASSLSGNEQFF. This chain links TRBV28 with TRBJ2-1; D may be TRBD2 (5 bases). The CDR3 is made up of 12 amino acids. V shed 1 base and J shed 7 bases, with 5 bases lying between them. Germline loops: CDR1 MDHEN, CDR2 SYDVKM. The complete variable domain, with remaining parts taken from reference TRBV28 and TRBJ2-1, reads DVKVTQSSRYLVKRTGEKVFLECVQDMDHENMFWYRQDPGLGLRLIYFSYDVKMKEKGDIPEGYSVSREKKERFSLILESASTNQTSMYLCASSLSGNEQFFGPGTRLTVL.

The chain combines TRBV7-8 with TRBJ2-5; no clear D gene. CDR1 SGHVS and CDR2 FQNEAQ come from the germline V gene. This CDR3 spans 12 amino acids. The germline V and J ends were trimmed by 3 bases and 3 bases, with 5 bases remaining between them. CDR3 bases: TGTGCCAGCAGCTTGGCAGAAGAGACCCAGTACTTC. It encodes CASSLAEETQYF.

V is TRBV5-8 and J is TRBJ2-1; D not certain. Trimming left V 3 bases short and J 4 bases short, with 17 bases between. The CDR3 runs to 16 residues. Per the germline V gene, CDR1 is SGHTS and CDR2 is YDEGEE. DNA of the CDR3: TGTGCCAGCAGCTGGTTCCTAGGAGAAGGGTACAATGAGCAGTTCTTC. It is translated as CASSWFLGEGYNEQFF. The full variable domain, its missing parts supplied by reference TRBV5-8 and TRBJ2-1, is EAGVTQSPTHLIKTRGQQATLRCSPISGHTSVYWYQQALGLGLQFLLWYDEGEERNRGNFPPRFSGRQFPNYSSELNVNALELEDSALYLCASSWFLGEGYNEQFFGPGTRLTVL.

The rearrangement links TRBV18 to TRBJ2-1, with D perhaps TRBD2 (6 bases). CDR3 length: 13 amino acids. Germline V CDR1 and CDR2: KGHSH, LQKENI. Trimming pared 0 bases from V and 12 bases from J, leaving 12 bases between. The CDR3, as DNA: TGTGCCAGCTCACCACCGGGCGGGGCTAGGCAGTTCTTC. Its protein is CASSPPGGARQFF.

The rearrangement joins TRBV7-8 to TRBJ2-1; D is undetermined. V shed 3 bases and J shed 4 bases, with 10 bases lying between them. Germline-derived CDR1 and CDR2 are SGHVS and FQNEAQ. The CDR3 spans 14 residues. CDR3 amino acids: CASSLVGLYNEQFF. CDR3 DNA: TGTGCCAGCAGCTTGGTGGGGTTATACAATGAGCAGTTCTTC.

This chain connects TRBV5-4 to TRBJ2-1, with no clear D. V was cut by 4 bases and J by 9 bases, with 11 bases left in between. Germline lookup yields CDR1 SGHNT and CDR2 YYREEE (reference sequence). The CDR3 sequence is 12 residues long. CDR3 DNA: TGTGCCAGCAGCCCAGATTGGGGTGAGCAGTTCTTC. As protein: CASSPDWGEQFF. Supplemented by reference TRBV5-4 and TRBJ2-1, the full variable domain reads ETGVTQSPTHLIKTRGQQVTLRCSSQSGHNTVSWYQQALGQGPQFIFQYYREEENGRGNFPPRFSGLQFPNYSSELNVNALELDDSALYLCASSPDWGEQFFGPGTRLTVL.

This chain joins TRBV14 and TRBJ1-2; D is possibly TRBD1 (6 bases). This CDR3 has 18 residues. The V end lost 0 bases, the J end lost 0 bases, and 17 bases lay between the germline ends. In germline, CDR1 is SGHDN, CDR2 FVKESK. CDR3 in DNA: TGTGCCAGCAGCCAAGATCTGGGGCAGGGACAAGCTAACTATGGCTACACCTTC. Its protein is CASSQDLGQGQANYGYTF.

On this clone itself: This sample also contains other DNA sequences that code for the same CDR3. The chain combines TRBV5-1 with TRBJ2-7, with 11 bases matching TRBD2. CDR1 and CDR2 (germline): SGHRS, YFSETQ. V lost 4 bases and J lost 3; bases outside the gene matches: 6. The CDR3 is 15 amino acids. The CDR3 here is CASSPGLAGIYEQYF. For the CDR3, the DNA is TGCGCCAGCAGCCCCGGACTAGCGGGCATCTACGAGCAGTACTTC.

The gene calls are TRBV11-2 and TRBJ1-3; the D gene is possibly TRBD1 (5 bases). The V and J ends lost 1 base and 0 bases respectively, with 13 bases between them. The germline CDR1 and CDR2 sequences are SGHAT and FQNNGV. The CDR3 covers 17 residues. DNA of the CDR3: TGTGCCAGCAGCTTAGGGGGGGGTCCGCTCTCTGGAAACACCATATATTTT. Translating gives CASSLGGGPLSGNTIYF.

The J gene is TRBJ1-4, the V gene TRBV5-1, with 8 nucleotides matching TRBD1. Germline CDR1 SGHRS, CDR2 YFSETQ. The CDR3 is 13 amino acids. J was trimmed by 8 bases and V by 5 bases; bases with no gene match: 5. CDR3 sequence reads: CASSQGAQEKLFF. The CDR3 nucleotides are TGCGCCAGCAGTCAGGGGGCGCAAGAAAAACTGTTTTTT.

About this clone: Other nucleotide sequences from this sample produce the same CDR3. The chain recombines TRBV30 with TRBJ1-5; D unclear. The CDR3 sequence is 13 residues long. V was trimmed by 0 bases and J by 4 bases, leaving 7 bases between them. Germline V lookup: CDR1 GTSNPN, CDR2 SVGIG (reference sequence). The CDR3 region is CAWSVRVNQPQHF. The CDR3, as DNA: TGTGCCTGGAGTGTACGGGTGAATCAGCCCCAGCATTTT. The full variable domain, its missing parts supplied by reference TRBV30 and TRBJ1-5, is SQTIHQWPATLVQPVGSPLSLECTVEGTSNPNLYWYRQAAGRGLQLLFYSVGIGQISSEVPQNLSASRPQDRQFILSSKKLLLSDSGFYLCAWSVRVNQPQHFGDGTRLSIL.

The V gene is TRBV5-8, the J gene TRBJ1-3, with D unclear. The CDR3 has 15 residues. Per germline, CDR1 SGHTS and CDR2 YDEGEE. V gave up 6 bases and J gave up 0 bases, with 13 bases separating them. Here the CDR3 DNA reads TGTGCCAGCACCCCGGAGGGCCACTCTGGAAACACCATATATTTT. Translated: CASTPEGHSGNTIYF.

The chain has TRBV5-1 and TRBJ1-1; 12 bases match TRBD1. The CDR3 is made up of 19 amino acids. CDR1 and CDR2 (germline): SGHRS, YFSETQ. J lost 0 bases, V lost 3 bases, and 12 bases had no gene match. The CDR3 DNA reads as TGCGCCAGCAGCTACATGCCACCGGGACAGGGGGCGCTGAACACTGAAGCTTTCTTT. Amino acids: CASSYMPPGQGALNTEAFF.

The gene calls are TRBV5-4 and TRBJ1-2; tentatively, D is TRBD1 (5 bases). Germline assignment: CDR1 SGHNT and CDR2 YYREEE (reference sequence). The CDR3 length is 13 residues. The ends were cut back, 4 bases at V and 1 base at J, with 8 bases in the middle. CDR3 in DNA: TGTGCCAGCAGCCACGACAGTAACTATGGCTACACCTTC. It codes for CASSHDSNYGYTF.

This chain links TRBV10-2 with TRBJ1-5; D not resolved. CDR1 and CDR2 from the germline V gene are WSHSY and SAAADI. Trimming removed 3 bases from V and 4 bases from J, with 10 bases in between. The CDR3 sequence is 14 residues long. The CDR3 sequence: CASSDREENQPQHF. The CDR3 region has the DNA TGCGCCAGCAGTGACCGGGAGGAGAATCAGCCCCAGCATTTT.

V and J are TRBV10-3 and TRBJ1-5; 7 bases align to TRBD1. The CDR3 sequence is 14 residues long. The germline gives CDR1 ENHRY, CDR2 SYGVKD. Trimming cost V 3 bases and J 5 bases; bases outside gene matches: 4. This CDR3 reads CAISDNRGDQPQHF. The DNA of the CDR3 is TGTGCCATCAGTGATAACAGGGGCGATCAGCCCCAGCATTTT.

This chain links TRBV27 with TRBJ1-2; 10 nucleotides line up with TRBD1. The CDR3 extends over 14 amino acids. Trimming removed 5 bases from V and 4 bases from J; junction bases left unmatched: 4. Germline V gene data show CDR1 as MNHEY and CDR2 as SMNVEV (reference sequence). The chain's CDR3 is CASSRDRGSYGYTF. In DNA, the CDR3 is TGTGCCAGCAGTAGGGACAGGGGAAGCTATGGCTACACCTTC.

The gene calls are TRBV4-2 and TRBJ2-4; D perhaps matches TRBD1 (5 bases). The CDR3 contains 17 residues. Trimming took 1 base from V and 0 from J, leaving 13 bases between them. The germline CDR1 and CDR2 sequences are LGHNA and YNFKEQ. CDR3 loop: CASSQGGGSLAKNIQYF. The CDR3, as DNA: TGTGCCAGCAGCCAAGGGGGCGGTAGCCTAGCCAAAAACATTCAGTACTTC.

This chain joins TRBV7-6 and TRBJ2-3, with a weak D call TRBD2 (6 bases). V lost 5 bases and J lost 3, with 21 bases in between. This CDR3 is 17 amino acids long. Germline V gives CDR1 SGHVS, CDR2 FNYEAQ. CDR3 region: CASSLTLTSRSTDTQYF. DNA of the CDR3: TGTGCCAGCAGCCTGACCTTAACTAGCAGATCAACAGATACGCAGTATTTT.

As for this clone: Other DNA sequences in this sample translate to the same CDR3. The chain couples TRBV18 to TRBJ2-3; 9 nucleotides match TRBD2. The CDR3 covers 16 residues. In germline, CDR1 is KGHSH, CDR2 LQKENI. V shed 0 bases and J 2 bases; nucleotides not matched to a gene: 3. The CDR3 reads CASSPPLAGPTDTQYF. The CDR3 nucleotides are TGTGCCAGCTCACCACCTCTAGCGGGGCCCACAGATACGCAGTATTTT.

The J gene is TRBJ2-7, the V gene TRBV4-1; tentative D call: TRBD2 (5 bases). This CDR3 is 14 amino acids long. The ends were cut back, 4 bases at V and 1 base at J, with 11 bases in the middle. Germline V gives CDR1 MGHRA, CDR2 YSYEKL. CDR3 bases: TGCGCCAGCAGCCTGGACTCAGGTTCCTACGAGCAGTACTTC. Residues: CASSLDSGSYEQYF.

This chain connects TRBV5-4 to TRBJ2-7; 9 positions agree with TRBD2. The ends lost 3 bases at V and 2 bases at J; junction bases unmatched: 6. CDR3 length: 15 residues. Germline-derived CDR1 and CDR2 are SGHNT and YYREEE (reference sequence). The CDR3 loop is CASSSRLADAYEQYF. In DNA form, the CDR3 reads TGTGCCAGCAGCTCGAGACTAGCGGATGCCTACGAGCAGTACTTC.

The V gene is TRBV28, the J gene TRBJ1-1, with 7 bases matching TRBD1. After removal of 7 bases from V and 6 bases from J, the junction contained 8 bases not matched to a gene. The CDR3 contains 13 residues. Germline V gives CDR1 MDHEN, CDR2 SYDVKM. The CDR3: CASIIEGASEAFF. The CDR3 nucleotides are TGTGCCAGCATTATCGAGGGGGCATCTGAAGCTTTCTTT. The variable domain in full, completed from reference TRBV28 and TRBJ1-1, reads DVKVTQSSRYLVKRTGEKVFLECVQDMDHENMFWYRQDPGLGLRLIYFSYDVKMKEKGDIPEGYSVSREKKERFSLILESASTNQTSMYLCASIIEGASEAFFGQGTRLTVV.

This chain joins TRBV7-3 and TRBJ2-1; TRBD2 matches at 7 bases. The CDR3 runs to 15 residues. Germline CDR1 SGHTA, CDR2 FQGTGA. The junction had 9 bases not matched to a gene; V was cut back by 1 base and J by 9 bases. CDR3 coding DNA: TGTGCCAGCAGCTTAATCGGGGCGGGAGCCAGTGAGCAGTTCTTC. Encoded protein: CASSLIGAGASEQFF. Together with reference TRBV7-3 and TRBJ2-1, the CDR3 gives the full variable domain: GAGVSQTPSNKVTEKGKYVELRCDPISGHTALYWYRQSLGQGPEFLIYFQGTGAADDSGLPNDRFFAVRPEGSVSTLKIQRTERGDSAVYLCASSLIGAGASEQFFGPGTRLTVL.